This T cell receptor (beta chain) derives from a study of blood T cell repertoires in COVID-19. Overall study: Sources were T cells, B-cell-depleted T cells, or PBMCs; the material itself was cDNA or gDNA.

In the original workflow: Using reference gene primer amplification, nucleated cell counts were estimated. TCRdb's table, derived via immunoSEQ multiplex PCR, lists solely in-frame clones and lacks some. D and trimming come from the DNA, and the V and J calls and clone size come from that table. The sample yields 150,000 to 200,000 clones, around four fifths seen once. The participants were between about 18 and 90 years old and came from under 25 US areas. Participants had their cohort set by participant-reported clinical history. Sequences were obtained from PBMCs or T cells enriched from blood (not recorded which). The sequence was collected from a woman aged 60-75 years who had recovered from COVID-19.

CDR3 residues: CASSPDIPEAFF. The CDR3 nucleotides read TGTGCCAGCTCACCCGACATCCCTGAAGCTTTCTTT. The chain couples TRBV18 to TRBJ1-1; D is unresolved. V was trimmed by 3 bases and J by 6 bases, leaving 8 bases between them. The CDR3 runs 12 residues. The germline gives CDR1 KGHSH, CDR2 LQKENI.